This T cell receptor beta chain emerged from a study of shared clonotypes between healthy human individuals. The CDR3 contains 15 residues. The V end lost 1 base, the J end lost 4 bases, and 14 bases lay between the germline ends. The germline V gene encodes CDR1 KGHSH and CDR2 LQKENI. Here immunoSEQ multiplex PCR was the method, and the copy in TCRdb shows in-frame clones only, minus some. The sample has over a million clones, around 97% seen once; the top ten hold 1% to 1.5%. This TCR derives from a man younger than 40 in good health. The V call is TRBV18, the J call TRBJ2-7; D uncertain. The specimen was naive CD4+ T cells sorted from blood. Stated subset: CD45RA+ positively selected. The CDR3 protein is CASSPQHGPAYEQYF. In nucleotides, the CDR3 is TGTGCCAGCTCACCACAACATGGCCCCGCATACGAGCAGTACTTC. The whole variable domain, filled in from reference TRBV18 and TRBJ2-7, reads NAGVMQNPRHLVRRRGQEARLRCSPMKGHSHVYWYRQLPEEGLKFMVYLQKENIIDESGMPKERFSAEFPKEGPSILRIQQVVRGDSAAYFCASSPQHGPAYEQYFGPGTRLTVT.